One sample yielded the 21 T cell receptor beta chains listed below, sequenced in a study of OX40 agonist ivuxolimab in advanced cancers. Profiled with immunoSEQ multiplex PCR; TCRdb holds only in-frame clones, not every one. The table includes 60,000 or so clones, about 82% detected once. The sample was CD4+ or CD8+ T cells sorted from blood, taken in a trial of the OX40 agonist ivuxolimab. The receptors shown here come from an adult with an advanced solid tumor such as melanoma, head and neck, liver or kidney cancer.

The chain uses TRBV9 and TRBJ2-1; 10 nucleotides match TRBD2. Germline trimming cut 3 bases from V and 2 bases from J; bases unmatched to any gene: 2. This CDR3 is built from 15 residues. Looked up from germline, CDR1 is SGDLS and CDR2 is YYNGEE. The CDR3: CASSGTSGAYNEQFF. CDR3 nucleotides: TGTGCCAGCAGCGGTACTAGCGGGGCCTACAATGAGCAGTTCTTC.

The chain links TRBV18 to TRBJ2-2; 11 bases match TRBD2. Losses at the gene ends were 4 bases for V and 3 bases for J; bases not matched to a gene: 13. The CDR3 is made up of 19 amino acids. CDR1 and CDR2 from the germline V gene are KGHSH and LQKENI. The CDR3 DNA reads as TGTGCCAGCTCACTTCCGCCCCTAGCGGGGGGACCTGACACCGGGGAGCTGTTTTTT. It yields the protein CASSLPPLAGGPDTGELFF.

V is TRBV4-3 and J is TRBJ2-1; D unresolved. The CDR3 has 15 residues. Germline loops: CDR1 LGHNA, CDR2 YSLEER. The V end was cut by 1 base, the J end by 4 bases, with 11 bases between. This CDR3 is CASSQVGVGYNEQFF. The CDR3 region has the DNA TGCGCCAGCAGCCAAGTAGGAGTCGGATACAATGAGCAGTTCTTC.

The chain carries TRBV7-2 and TRBJ1-5; 8 bases map to TRBD1. The J segment lost 0 bases and the V segment lost 2 bases, leaving 0 bases of the junction unmatched. Germline CDR1 and CDR2: SGHTA and FQGNSA. The CDR3 extends over 15 amino acids. The CDR3 sequence is CASSLQGASNQPQHF. Written as DNA, the CDR3 is TGTGCCAGCAGCTTACAGGGGGCTAGCAATCAGCCCCAGCATTTT.

The chain combines TRBV7-9 with TRBJ2-5, with TRBD1 identical over 9 bases. The CDR3 contains 15 residues. Trimming cost V 5 bases and J 5 bases; bases outside gene matches: 9. The germline gives CDR1 SEHNR, CDR2 FQNEAQ (reference sequence). The CDR3 bases are TGTGCCAGCAGCCAACCGGACAGGGGAGGGGAGACCCAGTACTTC. Residues: CASSQPDRGGETQYF.

This chain uses TRBV7-6 with TRBJ2-5; D is possibly TRBD1 (6 bases). Trimming took 4 bases from V and 9 from J, leaving 15 bases between them. The CDR3 has 13 amino acids. The germline V gene encodes CDR1 SGHVS and CDR2 FNYEAQ. CDR3 amino acids: CASSSGQQRPQYF. The CDR3 DNA sequence: TGTGCCAGCAGCTCCGGACAGCAGAGGCCCCAGTACTTC. The full variable domain, in which reference TRBV7-6 and TRBJ2-5 provide the parts outside the CDR3, is GAGVSQSPRYKVTKRGQDVALRCDPISGHVSLYWYRQALGQGPEFLTYFNYEAQQDKSGLPNDRFSAERPEGSISTLTIQRTEQRDSAMYRCASSSGQQRPQYFGPGTRLLVL.

Here the CDR3 reads CASIGGASGNTIYF. Written as DNA, the CDR3 is TGTGCCAGCATCGGGGGGGCGTCTGGAAACACCATATATTTT. V gene TRBV28 combines with J gene TRBJ1-3; D is perhaps TRBD1 (6 bases). The CDR3 is 14 residues long. V lost 7 bases and J lost 1, with 11 bases in between. The germline V gene encodes CDR1 MDHEN and CDR2 SYDVKM.

The V and J genes are TRBV15 and TRBJ1-4, with D unresolved. Germline V gene data show CDR1 as LNHNV and CDR2 as YYDKDF (reference sequence). This CDR3 comprises 15 residues. Trimming stripped 5 bases from V and 6 bases from J, with 16 bases between. CDR3 in DNA: TGTGCCACCAGCTCATCAAAGGCGAACCATGAAAAACTGTTTTTT. Amino acid sequence: CATSSSKANHEKLFF.

The genes are TRBV6-6 and TRBJ1-2; D is unresolved. This CDR3 has 12 amino acids. In germline, CDR1 is MNHNY, CDR2 SVGAGI (reference sequence). Trimming cost V 6 bases and J 5 bases, with 10 bases left between them. The CDR3 loop is CASSLGEYGYTF. CDR3 nucleotide sequence: TGTGCCAGCAGCCTCGGGGAATATGGCTACACCTTC.

The chain couples TRBV18 to TRBJ2-1; no firm D call. V lost 4 bases, J lost 5 bases, and 9 bases lay in between. The CDR3 is 13 residues long. Germline CDR1 and CDR2: KGHSH and LQKENI. In DNA, the CDR3 is TGTGCCAGCTCACAAAACCGGGACAATGAGCAGTTCTTC. Its translation is CASSQNRDNEQFF.

The chain has TRBV7-3 and TRBJ2-1; D gene ambiguous. Germline loops: CDR1 SGHTA, CDR2 FQGTGA. The V end lost 2 bases, the J end lost 9 bases, and 5 bases lay between the germline ends. This CDR3 has 11 amino acids. The CDR3 sequence: CASSLLGEQFF. The CDR3 coding sequence is TGTGCCAGCAGCTTATTGGGTGAGCAGTTCTTC. Together with reference TRBV7-3 and TRBJ2-1, the CDR3 gives the full variable domain: GAGVSQTPSNKVTEKGKYVELRCDPISGHTALYWYRQSLGQGPEFLIYFQGTGAADDSGLPNDRFFAVRPEGSVSTLKIQRTERGDSAVYLCASSLLGEQFFGPGTRLTVL.

V gene TRBV13 combines with J gene TRBJ2-7; 11 positions match TRBD1. Trimming cost V 5 bases and J 6 bases; bases outside gene matches: 9. CDR1 is PRHDT and CDR2 is FYEKMQ in the germline V gene (reference sequence). CDR3 length: 15 residues. The CDR3 region is CASSQHRTGGAEQYF. CDR3 nucleotide sequence: TGTGCCAGCAGCCAGCATCGGACAGGGGGCGCCGAGCAGTACTTC.

The chain carries TRBV6-5 and TRBJ2-7; D possibly uses TRBD1 or TRBD2 (5 bases each). The germline CDR1 and CDR2 sequences are MNHEY and SVGAGI. This CDR3 region has 13 residues. The V end lost 6 bases, the J end lost 3 bases, and 12 bases lay between the germline ends. CDR3 sequence reads: CASRKGRNYEQYF. In DNA form, the CDR3 reads TGTGCCAGCAGAAAGGGACGGAACTACGAGCAGTACTTC.

The chain joins TRBV11-3 to TRBJ2-3; TRBD2 aligns across 13 bases. V lost 5 bases and J lost 0; bases outside the gene matches: 5. Germline CDR1 reads SGHNT; CDR2 reads YENEEA. The CDR3 sequence is 17 residues long. CDR3: CASSPRLAGGSTDTQYF. The CDR3 DNA reads TGTGCCAGCAGCCCGAGACTAGCGGGGGGAAGCACAGATACGCAGTATTTT.

This clone was seen more than once but under ten times. This chain links TRBV6-1 with TRBJ2-3; 12 bases agree with TRBD2. J lost 4 bases, V lost 2 bases, and 10 bases had no gene match. The CDR3 consists of 18 residues. CDR1 is MNHNS and CDR2 is SASEGT in the germline V gene. CDR3 sequence: CASSEPASGGGGPDTQYF. The CDR3 DNA is TGTGCCAGCAGTGAACCCGCTAGCGGGGGGGGAGGTCCAGATACGCAGTATTTT.

This chain joins TRBV7-2 and TRBJ2-7, with D hard to call. Germline V gene sequence: CDR1 SGHTA, CDR2 FQGNSA. Trimming stripped 1 base from V and 3 bases from J, with 10 bases between. This CDR3 is 14 amino acids long. CDR3 loop: CASSLGHAVYEQYF. The CDR3 DNA reads as TGTGCCAGCAGCTTAGGGCATGCCGTCTACGAGCAGTACTTC. The complete variable domain, with remaining parts taken from reference TRBV7-2 and TRBJ2-7, reads GAGVSQSPSNKVTEKGKDVELRCDPISGHTALYWYRQSLGQGLEFLIYFQGNSAPDKSGLPSDRFSAERTGGSVSTLTIQRTQQEDSAVYLCASSLGHAVYEQYFGPGTRLTVT.

The chain has TRBV15 and TRBJ1-5, with D unclear. The CDR3 sequence is 14 residues long. V was trimmed by 0 bases and J by 3 bases, leaving 6 bases between them. CDR1 and CDR2 from the germline V gene are LNHNV and YYDKDF (reference sequence). CDR3 in amino acids: CATSRDLNNQPQHF. The DNA of the CDR3 is TGTGCCACCAGCAGAGACCTGAACAATCAGCCCCAGCATTTT.

V is TRBV4-3 and J is TRBJ2-1; the D gene is possibly TRBD2 (5 bases). Germline CDR1 and CDR2: LGHNA and YSLEER. V was cut by 0 bases and J by 7 bases, with 7 bases left in between. The CDR3 loop spans 13 amino acids. The CDR3 DNA reads as TGCGCCAGCAGCCAAGACGAGGGAAATGAGCAGTTCTTC. It specifies CASSQDEGNEQFF.

This clone showed up just once. This rearrangement joins TRBV6-6 to TRBJ1-1; tentative D call: TRBD1 (5 bases). This CDR3 is built from 16 residues. Trimming stripped 4 bases from V and 1 base from J, with 16 bases between. Germline CDR1 reads MNHNY; CDR2 reads SVGAGI (reference sequence). The CDR3 region has the DNA TGTGCCAGCAGTTCCTCGGGGCAGCTTGGGAACACTGAAGCTTTCTTT. Protein product: CASSSSGQLGNTEAFF.

The chain employs TRBV11-3 and TRBJ1-5, with D unclear. The V gene lost 1 base and the J gene lost 7 bases, with 11 bases spanning the gap. The CDR3 totals 14 residues. CDR1 is SGHNT and CDR2 is YENEEA in the germline V gene. The CDR3 DNA is TGTGCCAGCAGCTTAGTGGGTGGAAACCAGCCCCAGCATTTT. It codes for CASSLVGGNQPQHF. The full variable domain, in which reference TRBV11-3 and TRBJ1-5 provide the parts outside the CDR3, is EAGVVQSPRYKIIEKKQPVAFWCNPISGHNTLYWYLQNLGQGPELLIRYENEEAVDDSQLPKDRFSAERLKGVDSTLKIQPAELGDSAVYLCASSLVGGNQPQHFGDGTRLSIL.

The chain is built from TRBV6-6 and TRBJ1-2; TRBD1 matches 10 bases. From germline, CDR1 is MNHNY and CDR2 SVGAGI (reference sequence). The J segment lost 3 bases and the V segment lost 2 bases, leaving 3 bases of the junction unmatched. The CDR3 totals 15 residues. Here the CDR3 DNA reads TGTGCCAGCAGTTACCGGACAGGGGGTCACTATGGCTACACCTTC. As protein: CASSYRTGGHYGYTF.